The TCR beta chain described here comes from a study of T-cell memory formation after mild COVID-19 (TCRdb year 2021). In terms of the full investigation: TCR sequence clusters from the two donors were found to be largely donor specific. Two young, previously healthy adult volunteers made up the cohort, one male and one female. Longitudinal TCRalpha and TCRbeta repertoire sequencing tracked T-cell clones expanding and contracting after mild COVID-19 in a couple of donors.

About this clonotype itself: Its specific antigen is unknown. Per-base qualities were not stored, and no clone one base away is much larger.

The CDR3, cysteine through phenylalanine, is 16 amino acids long. Here the CDR3 DNA is all that survives: 48 bases in frame from base 1. V ends up 5 bases short and J 2 bases short, with an unmatched junction base count of 10. CDR1 is given as SGHRS and CDR2 as YFSETQ, both from the germline V gene. Data came from an Illumina NovaSeq 6000. TCRalpha and TCRbeta cDNA libraries were constructed by 5'RACE with constant-segment primers, with sample barcodes and unique molecular identifiers being introduced. RNA was extracted from every sample with Trizol reagent. Library amplification was performed in two PCR steps, and a second sample barcode and Illumina TruSeq adapters were introduced in the second step. Libraries were sequenced on an Illumina NovaSeq with 2 x 150 bp paired-end reads. Per the original workflow: Reads were demultiplexed and collapsed into UMI-guided consensus sequences with migec v1.2.7. Using mixcr v2.1.11, the UMI consensuses were aligned to TRA and TRB V and J templates and assembled into clonotypes. A clonotype was counted as expanded or contracted only if both edgeR and NoisET called the change significant, with noise models trained on biological replicates. For edgeR calls, the cutoffs were a false discovery rate-adjusted p below 0.01 and a log2 fold-change threshold of 1. As an exploratory analysis of dynamics, max-normalized trajectories of the 1000 most abundant clonotypes were examined by PCA with hierarchical clustering. Separately sequenced CD4+ and CD8+ repertoires were used to assign a CD4 or CD8 phenotype to each responding clone. Using fastp trimming at Q25 and MiXCR clonotype assembly, TCRdb reanalyzed the public sequencing data and kept in-frame beta chains. Under each unique CDR3 protein, matching rows form one entry showing the most common genes and DNA. TCRdb's processing, not the authors' own work, is the source of the V and J calls. The sample table lists about 440,000 distinct CDR3 sequences, around 19% of them with a count of one. The top ten clones comprise roughly 8% of the sample.

The paper as a whole reports these results and caveats: Clones that contracted from day 15 to 85 showed balanced CD4/CD8 phenotypes, whereas a second wave of clones that expanded from day 15 to 37 leaned towards CD4+. Contracting CD4+ clones were found mainly in CM and EM memory subsets, while CD8+ clones were enriched in EMRA. The detection of some responding clones in pre-infection memory suggests that pre-existing cross-reactive memory T cells joined the SARS-CoV-2 response. SARS-CoV-2 specificity was not confirmed for the second-wave clones peaking on day 37. Only two mild cases were covered by the study, and larger cohorts that include severe cases with pre-infection samples were considered necessary.

Ficoll-Paque density gradient centrifugation was used to isolate PBMCs. The specimen sequenced was PBMCs or a T cell subset sorted from them (not recorded which). The chain joins TRBV5-1 to TRBJ2-1, with 7 bases in between that match TRBD1. The source of this sequence is an adult woman who had mild COVID-19 (a few samples of this study predate the infection). The sample titles of this study are shuffled in the database, so cell type and time point are left out; the donor was told from shared clones. The sequence in DNA is TGCGCCAGCAGTCCCGCGCCCGGGACAGCCTACAATGAGCAGTTCTTC. This translates into CASSPAPGTAYNEQFF.